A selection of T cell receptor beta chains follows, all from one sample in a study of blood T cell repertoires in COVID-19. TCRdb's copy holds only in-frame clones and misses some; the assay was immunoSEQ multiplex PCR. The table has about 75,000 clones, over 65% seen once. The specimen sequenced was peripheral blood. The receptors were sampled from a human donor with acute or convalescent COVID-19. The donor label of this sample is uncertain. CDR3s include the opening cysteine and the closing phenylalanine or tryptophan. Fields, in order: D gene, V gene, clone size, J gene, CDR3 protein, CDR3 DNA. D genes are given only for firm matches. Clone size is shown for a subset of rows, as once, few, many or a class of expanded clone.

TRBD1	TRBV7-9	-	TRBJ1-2	CASTPRTGSGYTF	TGTGCCAGCACCCCCAGGACAGGGTCCGGCTACACCTTC
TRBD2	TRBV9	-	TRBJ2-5	CASSAQRGETQYF	TGTGCCAGCAGCGCCCAGCGGGGAGAGACCCAGTACTTC
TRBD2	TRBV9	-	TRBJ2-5	CASSPIAGGPETQYF	TGTGCCAGCAGCCCAATAGCGGGGGGGCCGGAGACCCAGTACTTC
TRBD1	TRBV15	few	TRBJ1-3	CATSREPPGQGASGNTIYF	TGTGCCACCAGCAGAGAACCACCCGGACAGGGGGCTTCTGGAAACACCATATATTTT
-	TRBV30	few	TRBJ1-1	CACPSNTEAFF	TGTGCCTGCCCTTCCAACACTGAAGCTTTCTTT
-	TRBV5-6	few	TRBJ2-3	CASSFIGHDSTDTQYF	TGTGCCAGCAGCTTTATAGGACACGATAGCACAGATACGCAGTATTTT
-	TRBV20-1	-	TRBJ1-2	CSASTGTGYTF	TGCAGTGCTAGTACCGGTACTGGCTACACCTTC
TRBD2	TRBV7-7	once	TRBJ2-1	CASSPEASGRGEQFF	TGTGCCAGCAGCCCAGAGGCTAGCGGGAGAGGTGAGCAGTTCTTC
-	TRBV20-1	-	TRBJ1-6	CSASFGNSPLHF	TGCAGTGCTAGTTTCGGTAATTCACCCCTCCACTTT
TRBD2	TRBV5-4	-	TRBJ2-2	CASSLGAGLAGTGELFF	TGTGCCAGCAGCTTGGGGGCTGGACTAGCGGGAACCGGGGAGCTGTTTTTT
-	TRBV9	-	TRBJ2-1	CASSETKTGQFF	TGTGCCAGCAGCGAGACTAAGACAGGGCAGTTCTTC
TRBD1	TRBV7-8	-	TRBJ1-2	CASSLALTGGPGYTF	TGTGCCAGCAGCTTAGCGCTGACAGGGGGCCCTGGCTACACCTTC
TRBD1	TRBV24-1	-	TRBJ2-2	CATSLSGGHIRAGELFF	TGTGCCACCAGTCTTTCAGGGGGCCACATCAGGGCCGGGGAGCTGTTTTTT
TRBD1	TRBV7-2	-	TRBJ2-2	CASRPRRGLANTGELFF	TGTGCCAGCAGGCCGCGCAGGGGGCTTGCGAACACCGGGGAGCTGTTTTTT
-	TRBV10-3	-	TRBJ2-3	CAISPGGQADTQYF	TGTGCCATCAGCCCGGGGGGCCAGGCAGATACGCAGTATTTT
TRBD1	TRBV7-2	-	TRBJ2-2	CASSLGTGGSTGELFF	TGTGCCAGCAGCTTAGGTACAGGGGGGTCAACCGGGGAGCTGTTTTTT
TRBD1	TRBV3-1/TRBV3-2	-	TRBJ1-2	CASSHLSGQGYGYTF	TGTGCCAGCAGCCACCTTTCGGGACAGGGGTATGGCTACACCTTC